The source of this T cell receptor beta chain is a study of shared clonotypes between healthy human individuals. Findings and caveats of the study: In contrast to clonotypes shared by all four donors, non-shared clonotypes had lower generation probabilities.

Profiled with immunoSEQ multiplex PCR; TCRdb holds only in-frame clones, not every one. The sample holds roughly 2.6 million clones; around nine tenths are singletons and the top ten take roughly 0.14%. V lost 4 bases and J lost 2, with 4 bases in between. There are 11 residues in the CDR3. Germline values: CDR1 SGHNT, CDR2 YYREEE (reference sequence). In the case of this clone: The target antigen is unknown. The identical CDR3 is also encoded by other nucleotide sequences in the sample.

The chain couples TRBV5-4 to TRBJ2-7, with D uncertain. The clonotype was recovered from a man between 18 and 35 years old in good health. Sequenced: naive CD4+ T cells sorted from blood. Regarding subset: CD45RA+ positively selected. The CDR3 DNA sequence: TGTGCCAGCAGCCGTGCCTACGAGCAGTACTTC. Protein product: CASSRAYEQYF.